A selection of T cell receptor beta chains follows, all from one sample in a study of blood T cell repertoires in COVID-19. Clones were read by immunoSEQ multiplex PCR, and TCRdb kept only the in-frame ones, dropping some. Among tens of thousands of clones listed, 79% were seen once. What was sequenced was peripheral blood. All receptors come from a man aged 55 to 70 with active or convalescent COVID-19. CDR3s include the opening cysteine and the closing phenylalanine or tryptophan. D genes are given only for firm matches. Clone size is shown for a subset of rows, as once, few, many or a class of expanded clone.

DNA,CDR3,V,J,size,D
TGCGCCAGCAGCTTGGACCATCAGGGGGCTGGAAACACCATATATTTT,CASSLDHQGAGNTIYF,TRBV5-1,TRBJ1-3,NA,TRBD1
TGTGCCAGCAGCTCGGGGACTAGCGGCGTTGTGAAGACCCAGTACTTC,CASSSGTSGVVKTQYF,TRBV11-2,TRBJ2-5,NA,TRBD2
TGTGCCAGCAGCCAAGCGGGGGGACTCACCGGGGAGCTGTTTTTT,CASSQAGGLTGELFF,TRBV3-1/TRBV3-2,TRBJ2-2,NA,TRBD2
TGTGCCAGCTCACCATCGGTAGACGAGCAGTACTTC,CASSPSVDEQYF,TRBV18,TRBJ2-7,NA,NA
TGTGCCAGCAGTGAAGACAGGCCCACTAACTATGGCTACACCTTC,CASSEDRPTNYGYTF,TRBV2,TRBJ1-2,few,NA
TGTGCCAGCGGACGGGCCCCAGGGTATGTCACTGAAGCTTTCTTT,CASGRAPGYVTEAFF,TRBV21-1,TRBJ1-1,many,NA
TGTGCCAGCAGCCCGAGACCGACAGGGGCCTTCACAGATACGCAGTATTTT,CASSPRPTGAFTDTQYF,TRBV5-4,TRBJ2-3,NA,TRBD1
TGTGCCAGCAGCCAGTTACAAGAGACCCAGTACTTC,CASSQLQETQYF,TRBV3-1/TRBV3-2,TRBJ2-5,NA,NA
TGTGCCAGCTCACCGGACAGGGGGGGCACTGAAGCTTTCTTT,CASSPDRGGTEAFF,TRBV18,TRBJ1-1,NA,TRBD1
TGTGCCAGCAGTTCTACACGACAGGGAGAGACCCAGTACTTC,CASSSTRQGETQYF,TRBV27,TRBJ2-5,NA,TRBD1
TGTGCCAGCAGCCGGTCCGGGGACAGGGGAGAGACCCAGTACTTC,CASSRSGDRGETQYF,TRBV5-5,TRBJ2-5,NA,TRBD1
TGTGCCAGCAGCAATGCAAGAAGGGGGCTTGAGGAGCAGTACTTC,CASSNARRGLEEQYF,TRBV21-1,TRBJ2-7,NA,NA
TGTGCCAGCAGTTCTAGCTCGGGGGGGCCTTTGAGACAAGAGACCCAGTACTTC,CASSSSSGGPLRQETQYF,TRBV3-1/TRBV3-2,TRBJ2-5,once,TRBD2
TGTGCCAGCAGCCCCTACAGAGACTCTGGAAACACCATATATTTT,CASSPYRDSGNTIYF,TRBV11-2,TRBJ1-3,NA,NA
TGTGCCAGCAGCCATGGGCCCACCCTGGACTTC,CASSHGPTLDF,TRBV3-1/TRBV3-2,TRBJ1-2,NA,NA
TGCGCCAGCAGCCAAGACCGGACTACTCAAGAGACCCAGTACTTC,CASSQDRTTQETQYF,TRBV4-1,TRBJ2-5,NA,NA
TGTGCCTGGAGTGTGGAGGATGGGGATTGGGTTTTCGGCTACACCTTC,CAWSVEDGDWVFGYTF,TRBV30,TRBJ1-2,NA,NA
TGTGCCAGCAGCGGTGAGGGACAGGGAAATCAGCCCCAGCATTTT,CASSGEGQGNQPQHF,TRBV2,TRBJ1-5,once,TRBD1
TGTGCCACCAGTGATTCCCGGGACAGTCTGTACGAGCAGTACTTC,CATSDSRDSLYEQYF,TRBV24-1,TRBJ2-7,few,TRBD1
TGTGCCAGCAGCGCTGGGGACAGGGACCTCTCTGGAAACACCATATATTTT,CASSAGDRDLSGNTIYF,TRBV9,TRBJ1-3,NA,TRBD1
TGTGCCAGCAGTGCCGCAGGACGGTGGGGGACATTGGGCTACGAGCAGTACTTC,CASSAAGRWGTLGYEQYF,TRBV6-1,TRBJ2-7,NA,NA
TGCAGCGTTGATGCCCTAGGGGAGGGTGGCTACACCTTC,CSVDALGEGGYTF,TRBV29-1,TRBJ1-2,NA,NA
TGTGCCAGTAGTATTAAGGGGAAGGCCATTAACACTGAAGCTTTCTTT,CASSIKGKAINTEAFF,TRBV19,TRBJ1-1,NA,NA
TGTGCCAGCAGCAAGGAGGGTTTGACTGAAGCTTTCTTT,CASSKEGLTEAFF,TRBV3-1/TRBV3-2,TRBJ1-1,NA,NA
TGCGCCAGCAGCCAAGGGGTTAAACAGGGAACGCAGCCCCAGCATTTT,CASSQGVKQGTQPQHF,TRBV4-3,TRBJ1-5,NA,NA
TGTGCCAGCAGCGTCGGTTGGCTAGCCGTATACGAGCAGTACTTC,CASSVGWLAVYEQYF,TRBV9,TRBJ2-7,NA,NA
TGTGCCAGCAGCCTCGGACAGGGGGCGGGCACCGGGGAGCTGTTTTTT,CASSLGQGAGTGELFF,TRBV5-4,TRBJ2-2,NA,TRBD1
TGCGCCAGCAGCCAAGAACGGGTCTATGGCTACACCTTC,CASSQERVYGYTF,TRBV4-1,TRBJ1-2,NA,NA
TGTGCCAGTAGTCTTCCGGGGGGGCCTTCCTACAATGAGCAGTTCTTC,CASSLPGGPSYNEQFF,TRBV19,TRBJ2-1,few,TRBD2
TGCGCCAGCAGCCAGGCAGCGGGGGCCTCCTACGAGCAGTACTTC,CASSQAAGASYEQYF,TRBV4-1,TRBJ2-7,once,TRBD2
TGTGCCAGCAGCCAAGCGGCGGGGGTTCCCCCTGATACGCAGTATTTT,CASSQAAGVPPDTQYF,TRBV14,TRBJ2-3,NA,TRBD2
TGTGCCACCAGTGGGCAGGGGGGCACTGAAGCTTTCTTT,CATSGQGGTEAFF,TRBV24-1,TRBJ1-1,NA,TRBD1
TGTGCCAGCAGCTCCGGGACAGGGTCCTACGAGCAGTACTTC,CASSSGTGSYEQYF,TRBV7-8,TRBJ2-7,few,TRBD1
TGTGCCAGTATAGGGACTGTGGAGACCCAGTACTTC,CASIGTVETQYF,TRBV6-5,TRBJ2-5,NA,NA
TGTGCCAGCTCACCACGGTCAACAGGGAATTCTGCTGGCTACACCTTC,CASSPRSTGNSAGYTF,TRBV18,TRBJ1-2,NA,NA